These 18 T cell receptor beta chains came from one sample sequenced in a study of blood T cell repertoires in COVID-19. Clones were sequenced by immunoSEQ multiplex PCR, and TCRdb holds only the in-frame ones, with some missing. The sample lists fewer than 110,000 clones; 92% were seen once. Sample: peripheral blood. These TCRs come from a man in his fifties with active COVID-19.

V gene TRBV24-1 combines with J gene TRBJ2-1, with 11 bases matching TRBD1. The germline CDR1 and CDR2 sequences are KGHDR and SFDVKD. J gave up 7 bases and V 4 bases, and 11 bases lay outside the gene matches. The CDR3 runs 17 residues. CDR3 nucleotide sequence: TGTGCCACCAGTGAGTACGGTACCGGGACAGGGGGTAATGAGCAGTTCTTC. Translation gives CATSEYGTGTGGNEQFF.

This rearrangement joins TRBV7-8 to TRBJ1-2; 10 nucleotides agree with TRBD1. The junction had 7 bases not matched to a gene; V was cut back by 11 bases and J by 4 bases. The CDR3 sequence is 13 residues long. Germline CDR1 reads SGHVS; CDR2 reads FQNEAQ. The DNA for the CDR3 is TGTGCCTCCGGGACAGGGGTAATCTATGGCTACACCTTC. Its translation is CASGTGVIYGYTF.

The J gene is TRBJ1-5, the V gene TRBV12-3 or TRBV12-4, with D possibly being TRBD1 (6 bases). The ends were cut back, 7 bases at V and 2 bases at J, with 6 bases in the middle. The CDR3 has 12 amino acids. CDR3 loop: CASTGGNQPQHF. Here the CDR3 DNA reads TGTGCCAGCACAGGGGGCAATCAGCCCCAGCATTTT.

V gene TRBV19 combines with J gene TRBJ2-2; a possible D gene is TRBD1 (5 bases). The ends were cut back, 4 bases at V and 3 bases at J, with 9 bases in the middle. Germline lookup yields CDR1 LNHDA and CDR2 SQIVND (reference sequence). CDR3 length equals 14 residues. The CDR3 region has the DNA TGTGCCAGTAGTAGATTAGGGGACACCGGGGAGCTGTTTTTT. Its translation: CASSRLGDTGELFF.

On this clone itself: Other DNA sequences in this sample translate to the same CDR3. The genes are TRBV5-1 and TRBJ2-5; D ambiguous. This CDR3 has 13 residues. Germline values: CDR1 SGHRS, CDR2 YFSETQ. V gave up 0 bases and J gave up 5 bases, with 8 bases separating them. CDR3 DNA sequence: TGCGCCAGCAGCTTGGCCGGTGCCGAGACCCAGTACTTC. Protein: CASSLAGAETQYF.

The chain is built from TRBV7-9 and TRBJ1-4; no definite D call. The CDR3 has 12 residues. Deletions cut 4 bases from V and 5 bases from J, with 5 bases between. Germline V gene sequence: CDR1 SEHNR, CDR2 FQNEAQ (reference sequence). The CDR3 sequence: CASSSGNEKLFF. The CDR3 DNA reads as TGTGCCAGCAGCTCGGGAAATGAAAAACTGTTTTTT.

This CDR3 is CASSHRTSSPETQYF. The CDR3, as DNA: TGCGCCAGCAGCCACCGCACTAGTTCCCCAGAGACCCAGTACTTC. The rearrangement uses TRBV4-1 and TRBJ2-5; weak D call: TRBD2 (5 bases). Trimming left V 3 bases short and J 4 bases short, with 15 bases between. The CDR3 consists of 15 residues. The germline CDR1 and CDR2 sequences are MGHRA and YSYEKL.

V is TRBV29-1 and J is TRBJ2-5; D call uncertain. Trimming took off 4 bases at V and 5 bases at J, with 8 bases between the two ends. From germline, CDR1 is SQVTM and CDR2 ANQGSEA. The CDR3 is 11 residues long. This CDR3 is CSVVVRETQYF. For the CDR3, the DNA is TGCAGCGTTGTCGTTCGTGAGACCCAGTACTTC.

This chain joins TRBV30 and TRBJ2-7, with D tentatively TRBD1 (6 bases). The V and J ends lost 2 bases and 10 bases respectively, with 12 bases between them. CDR3 length: 11 residues. Germline V CDR1 and CDR2: GTSNPN, SVGIG (reference sequence). As DNA, the CDR3 is TGTGCCTGGAGTACAGGGTTGGTCCAGTACTTC. It translates to CAWSTGLVQYF.

This clone was detected only once. This chain uses TRBV9 with TRBJ1-2; 9 bases line up with TRBD1. CDR1 is SGDLS and CDR2 is YYNGEE in the germline V gene. CDR3 length: 16 residues. The V gene end was trimmed by 0 bases and the J gene end by 5 bases; junction bases not matched to a gene: 8. The CDR3 loop is CASSVASGTGKYGYTF. For the CDR3, the DNA is TGTGCCAGCAGCGTAGCTTCCGGGACAGGGAAGTATGGCTACACCTTC.

This chain links TRBV28 with TRBJ2-5, with 7 positions matching TRBD2. Trimming cost V 4 bases and J 4 bases; bases outside gene matches: 0. This CDR3 is 12 amino acids long. CDR1 and CDR2 from the germline V gene are MDHEN and SYDVKM. The CDR3 region is CASSSSGETQYF. For the CDR3, the DNA is TGTGCCAGCAGTTCTAGCGGAGAGACCCAGTACTTC.

This sequence joins TRBV24-1 and TRBJ1-5, with TRBD1 as a possible D gene (6 bases). CDR3 length: 16 residues. The V end was cut by 3 bases, the J end by 4 bases, with 15 bases between. In germline, CDR1 is KGHDR, CDR2 SFDVKD. CDR3 protein: CATSDGVRGKNQPQHF. The CDR3 region has the DNA TGTGCCACCAGTGATGGGGTCAGGGGAAAGAATCAGCCCCAGCATTTT.

This clone showed up just a few times. This rearrangement joins TRBV6-6 to TRBJ1-5; unclear D gene. Trimming removed 6 bases from V and 4 bases from J, with 13 bases in between. Germline V lookup: CDR1 MNHNY, CDR2 SVGAGI (reference sequence). The CDR3 sequence is 14 residues long. The CDR3 DNA is TGTGCCAGCAGCCTAGGAGCGGGGAATCAGCCCCAGCATTTT. Its protein is CASSLGAGNQPQHF.

This chain links TRBV18 with TRBJ2-2; 13 bases are shared with TRBD2. CDR1 KGHSH and CDR2 LQKENI come from the germline V gene. The V and J ends lost 2 bases and 11 bases, in that order; junction bases with no gene match: 5. This CDR3 has 15 residues. CDR3 amino acids: CASSPGGTSGTELFF. Here the CDR3 DNA reads TGTGCCAGCTCACCAGGTGGGACTAGCGGGACCGAGCTGTTTTTT.

This chain uses TRBV3-1 (or the pseudogene TRBV3-2) with TRBJ2-5; D is unresolved. The V gene lost 0 bases and the J gene lost 0 bases, with 5 bases spanning the gap. The CDR3 runs to 14 residues. Germline loops: CDR1 LGHDT, CDR2 YNNKEL (reference sequence). The DNA of the CDR3 is TGTGCCAGCAGCCAAGATCCCAACCAAGAGACCCAGTACTTC. Translated: CASSQDPNQETQYF.

The chain employs TRBV28 and TRBJ1-6; no clear D gene. CDR1 is MDHEN, CDR2 SYDVKM, per germline. Trimming pared 1 base from V and 8 bases from J, leaving 9 bases between. The CDR3 consists of 14 residues. CDR3: CASSLSTHHSPLHF. CDR3 in DNA: TGTGCCAGCAGTTTATCGACTCACCATTCACCCCTCCACTTT. The complete variable domain, with remaining parts taken from reference TRBV28 and TRBJ1-6, reads DVKVTQSSRYLVKRTGEKVFLECVQDMDHENMFWYRQDPGLGLRLIYFSYDVKMKEKGDIPEGYSVSREKKERFSLILESASTNQTSMYLCASSLSTHHSPLHFGNGTRLTVT.

The genes are TRBV4-1 and TRBJ2-7, with 8 bases aligning to TRBD2. The V gene's germline CDR1 is MGHRA and CDR2 YSYEKL. CDR3 length equals 14 residues. J lost 3 bases, V lost 3 bases, and 4 bases had no gene match. The CDR3: CASSHGAGVYEQYF. The CDR3, as DNA: TGCGCCAGCAGCCATGGAGCGGGAGTCTACGAGCAGTACTTC.

V usage is TRBV19 and J usage is TRBJ2-2, with 7 bases fitting TRBD1. V lost 4 bases, J lost 7 bases, and 9 bases stayed unmatched. This CDR3 spans 15 amino acids. Germline V gene data show CDR1 as LNHDA and CDR2 as SQIVND (reference sequence). CDR3 in DNA: TGTGCCAGTAGTACCCCGGGACAGAGGATCGGGGAGCTGTTTTTT. It is translated as CASSTPGQRIGELFF.